Listed here is a single T cell receptor (beta chain). Its antigen has not been determined. Base quality data are lacking; no much larger clone is found one base away. This sample is part of a study of cytomegalovirus exposure and HLA in healthy donors (dated by TCRdb to the late 2010s). Study-level background: In an earlier analysis of roughly 590 of the donors, roughly 300 Gb of sequence data and approximately 120 million unique TCR beta sequences from about 190 million T cells were reported. Roughly 300 gigabases of sequencing data and approximately 85 million unique TCR sequences were included in an early release covering over 600 HLA-typed donors. The genetic ancestry cluster associated with self-reported Caucasian donors included over 65% of the 350 to 500 genotyped donors. The study aimed to test whether cataloging public T cell receptors could reveal signatures of past pathogen exposure. The study used immunosequencing to profile the T cell repertoires of approximately 640 subjects and linked those repertoires to cytomegalovirus serostatus. Along with the approximately 670-subject first cohort, a separate validation cohort of roughly 110 different subjects was used. High-throughput TCR immunosequencing, statistical association of individual TCRs with disease status, and machine learning were combined to predict cytomegalovirus infection status. To study patterns of TCR occurrence, a later analysis re-analyzed previously published TCR beta repertoires from 600 to 750 donors and added high-resolution HLA genotyping. The later analysis used no new phenotypic data to find candidate immune exposures, relying instead on TCR beta sequences and their occurrence across donors. In an earlier analysis of around 540 of the donors, high-throughput TCR beta sequencing was used to judge whether each TCR beta V gene segment behaved as functional or pseudogenic. Donor age, sex, ethnicity and CMV serostatus were compiled together with the repertoire data. In a later genetic analysis, genome-wide SNP genotypes for about 65% of the roughly 670 donors were used, and that subset was treated as a discovery cohort. Every repertoire in the discovery cohort had been generated on one and the same sequencing platform. Class I and class II HLA loci were covered by the typing at four-digit resolution. Typing coverage differed by locus: A, B, C, DRB1 and DQB1 were typed in about 629-640 donors, DQA1 in about 500, DPA1 in roughly 590, and DPB1 in approximately 450. Roughly 5 DR-DQ haplotypes were handled as single units for association and clustering, since linkage in the cohort was strong. Among about 360 genotyped donors of the cohort, an average of about 240,000 unique TCR beta nucleotide sequences were sequenced per donor, 15% to 20% of them non-productive.

The cohort consisted of approximately 690 healthy bone marrow donors. Cohort members were all nominally healthy when sampled, although unrecorded immune exposures were likely present. The donor tested CMV seronegative, placing the donor among the roughly 340 seronegative members of the cohort. A peripheral blood sample was collected from each donor, and TCR beta sequencing was performed on peripheral blood mononuclear cells. Genomic DNA extraction from the blood cell samples was performed with the Qiagen DNeasy Blood Extraction Kit. Trimming leaves V shorter by 7 bases and J shorter by 8 bases, with the junction holding 4 bases beyond the gene matches. There are 14 amino acids in the CDR3, from cysteine to phenylalanine inclusive. Here the CDR3 DNA is all that survives: 42 bases in frame from base 1. CDR1 and CDR2 are read off the germline V gene as ENHRY and SYGVKD. Library construction relied on the immunoSEQ multiplex PCR assay. For the multiplex PCR, a mixture combining 60 forward primers for TCR Vbeta segments and 13 reverse primers for TCR Jbeta segments was used. Amplification of the CDR3 region of rearranged TCR beta genes was performed with a multiplex PCR assay on genomic DNA. The amplified TCR beta libraries were sequenced on the Illumina HiSeq System as 87-base-pair reads. Per the authors' processing: A later analysis tallied tens of millions of unique TCR beta chains across the 550 to 850 repertoires, and about 12 million of those chains were shared by two or more donors. A nearest-neighbor algorithm error-corrected the raw reads and collapsed the reads into unique sequences, merging closely related sequences to remove PCR and sequencing errors. Alignment of CDR3 sequences to IMGT reference sequences was used to assign V, D and J gene segments. For a sequence to be retained, a match of at least six nucleotides to both a V gene segment and a J gene segment was required. Rearrangements were classified as productive when the CDR3 lacked stop codons and remained in frame with V and J, and all other rearrangements were classified as non-productive. CDR3 was defined according to IMGT convention as the region running from the second conserved V-encoded cysteine to the conserved J-encoded phenylalanine. The earlier analysis of 550 to 650 of the donors excluded any sequence lacking an unambiguous match to a single V gene segment. In an earlier analysis of almost 600 of the donors, a V segment was called functional when productive rearrangements were above 56.7%, and segregating when the standard deviation between donors exceeded 5%. A statistical classification framework was built to diagnose cytomegalovirus status from the catalog of TCR beta chain sequences. V and J gene assignment, in a later analysis, came from comparing TCR nucleotide sequences with IMGT/GENE-DB human TR gene sequences. In a later analysis, CDR3 sequences and most-parsimonious VDJ recombination scenarios were assigned using the TCRdist pipeline. In a later analysis, every TCR beta chain was defined by the combination of its CDR3 amino acid sequence and its V-gene family, and reads without a unique V-gene family were dropped. To address suspected cross-contamination and a sequencing artifact, a later analysis removed a few hundred highly shared, low-generation-probability nucleotide sequences. A later analysis calculated a clonal expansion index for each public chain from normalized within-repertoire ranks of inferred template counts. In a later analysis, generation probabilities were computed using a VDJ recombination model fitted to out-of-frame rearrangements, and the results were checked against IGoR. A later analysis scored TCR-TCR, TCR-HLA and TCR-CMV co-occurrence with hypergeometric tests, applying a repertoire-size bias correction to TCR pairs. To estimate false discovery rates, a later analysis permuted the HLA or CMV assignments 20 times. In a later analysis, co-occurring TCRs were grouped using DBSCAN, and TCRdist sequence similarity was added for clustering within HLA-allele-positive subsets. Repertoires with fewer than 30,000 or more than 120,000 public chains, plus five repertoires with anomalous nucleotide sharing, were excluded from co-occurrence clustering. The table comes from immuneACCESS by way of TCRdb, which keeps in-frame sequences with V and J called. Part of the clones is missing from these tables; in studies checked, under half for an unresolved V gene and the rest for unknown reasons. V and J calls and clone size are as listed in that table; D and trimming were resolved from the DNA. For this sample there are roughly 230,000 clones; about nine tenths appear just once. Roughly 1.5% of the sample is held by the ten biggest clonotypes.

Findings and caveats that apply to the study as a whole: The study gave a list of around 170 TCR beta chains associated with cytomegalovirus. Most CMV-associated TCR beta chains appeared to be HLA-restricted in a later analysis, and the HLA associations seemed to be driven largely by CMV exposure. A later analysis reported that several top co-occurrence clusters appeared linked to parvovirus B19, influenza, CMV and Epstein-Barr virus. The only immune exposure information available for the cohort was CMV serostatus. Assigning TCR associations to individual alleles was difficult when HLA alleles, especially DR and DQ, strongly co-occurred. The earlier analysis of around 600 of the donors excluded fewer than 20 rarely observed V segments, including chromosome 9 orphons, because counts were too low. In a later genetic analysis, fewer N-insertions in productive TCRs were reported among donors in an Asian-associated ancestry cluster than the approximately 710-donor mean. A later analysis found that HLA-associated TCR beta chains were more clonally expanded and had lower generation probabilities than equally common non-associated chains. Roughly uniform sequencing depth across donors was assumed in presence/absence analyses, although this assumption may not hold. Because HLA typing was unavailable for some donors at each locus, only the typed subset was used in association tests. The 87-base-pair reads could not distinguish some IMGT-functional V segments, including TRBV6-2 and TRBV6-3, so those segments were excluded. A few of the identified cytomegalovirus-associated TCR beta chains were confirmed in vitro to be specific for cytomegalovirus antigens. Most TCR sequences were observed very rarely across donors, whereas some public TCRs were present in many individuals. Linkage disequilibrium might explain the correlated functional status among segregating V segments, but an unknown experimental factor could not be ruled out. A further reported finding was that TCR beta sequences accurately predicted the HLA-A and HLA-B alleles for most subjects in the first cohort. A group of highly shared sequence variants was considered likely to be a technical artifact of the sequencing pipeline. According to the authors, the approach could potentially be generalized to other disease states and immunological phenotypes. In an earlier analysis of about 540 of the donors, most TCR beta V segments were observed in productive rearrangements about 90% or about 30% of the time, broadly matching IMGT annotations. An association between a missense DCLRE1C variant and V-gene and J-gene trimming of TCR beta chains was found in a later genetic analysis and replicated in an independent cohort. According to a later analysis, TCR association rates differed among HLA loci, with DRB1 alleles showing the most associated TCRs and HLA-C alleles showing the fewest. The classifier was reported to diagnose cytomegalovirus status with high specificity and sensitivity in both the original and validation cohorts. Only TCR beta chains were sequenced in this cohort, and the absence of alpha or paired-chain data limited detectable features. In a later analysis, around 17,000 TCR beta sequences were associated with specific HLA alleles at a false discovery rate of 0.05.

The TCR sequence derives from a girl aged 2 to 9 in good health and CMV-seronegative. Sequenced input: PBMCs. The chain was built from TRBV10-3 and TRBJ2-1; 14 nucleotides in the junction match TRBD2. CDR3 loop: CAITPGLAGDEQFF. In nucleotides, the sequence is TGTGCCATCACTCCGGGACTAGCGGGAGATGAGCAGTTCTTC.